The 12 T cell receptor beta chains in this list originate from one sample, sequenced in a study of T-cell reconstitution after alpha-beta-depleted transplantation in children. The authors prepared the TCRbeta library with unique molecular identifiers. TCRdb ran MiXCR on the PCR reads and lists one entry per CDR3 protein. The data hold 700,000 or so distinct CDR3 sequences, with roughly 13% observed a single time. Sequencing was performed on PBMCs, taken before TCRalphabeta/CD19-depleted stem cell transplant. The source is a girl aged 2 to 10 with congenital amegakaryocytic thrombocytopenia, due to receive a stem cell transplant.

This clonotype was found many times. The genes are TRBV27 and TRBJ2-7, with D possibly being TRBD1 (5 bases). The germline V gene encodes CDR1 MNHEY and CDR2 SMNVEV (reference sequence). Between the trimmed V and J ends, which lost 2 bases and 2 bases, there was a span of 7 bases. This CDR3 is built from 13 residues. In nucleotides, the CDR3 is TGTGCCAGCAGTTTAGTAGGGGCCTACGAGCAGTACTTC. Protein product: CASSLVGAYEQYF.

This clonotype showed up just a few times. In DNA, the CDR3 is TGTGCCAGCAGCTTGGGGCAGGACCCGCAAACGGCTTTCTTT. Protein product: CASSLGQDPQTAFF. This chain links TRBV7-9 with TRBJ1-1, with D possibly matching TRBD1 (5 bases). Germline CDR1 is SEHNR and CDR2 is FQNEAQ (reference sequence). The ends were cut back, 3 bases at V and 11 bases at J, with 19 bases in the middle. The CDR3 runs to 14 residues.

This clonotype appeared many times. The gene calls are TRBV20-1 and TRBJ2-3; 13 nucleotides align to TRBD2. The CDR3 is 15 amino acids. Germline V gene data show CDR1 as DFQATT and CDR2 as SNEGSKA (reference sequence). The V segment lost 5 bases and the J segment 4 bases; nucleotides outside the gene matches: 6. The chain's CDR3 is CSAPGTSGTADTQYF. CDR3 nucleotides: TGCAGTGCTCCCGGGACTAGCGGGACTGCAGATACGCAGTATTTT.

As concerns this clonotype: The junction departs from germline at one end; a sequencing error may be responsible. The V and J genes are TRBV20-1 and TRBJ2-3; 11 positions agree with TRBD2. The CDR3 has 17 amino acids. CDR1 is DFQATT, CDR2 SNEGSKA, per germline (reference sequence). The CDR3 coding sequence is TGCTGTGCTTTTAACGACCAAACTAGCGGGAGTACAGATACGCAGTATTTT. This translates into CCAFNDQTSGSTDTQYF.

The rearrangement uses TRBV21-1 and TRBJ1-3; the D call of TRBD1 is as the table states it, not checked on the DNA. TRBV21-1 is a documented pseudogene. This CDR3 contains 16 residues. DNA for the CDR3: TGTGCCAGCAGCATCGCACCCTATGAATCTGGAAACACCATATATTTT. It yields the protein CASSIAPYESGNTIYF.

This clonotype was detected many times. CDR3 residues: CASSLDRAAITRRTADTQYF. The CDR3 DNA reads TGCGCCAGCAGCCTAGACAGGGCGGCCATTACTAGAAGAACTGCAGATACGCAGTATTTT. The J gene is TRBJ2-3, the V gene TRBV5-1, with 7 bases that match TRBD1. The germline CDR1 and CDR2 sequences are SGHRS and YFSETQ. This CDR3 is 20 amino acids long. The V gene end was trimmed by 4 bases and the J gene end by 4 bases; junction bases not matched to a gene: 24.

The table lists this clonotype with a few counts. The chain has TRBV29-1 and TRBJ1-1; 7 nucleotides line up with TRBD1. V was pared by 4 bases and J by 7 bases, with 6 bases of the junction left unmatched. This CDR3 has 12 amino acids. Germline values: CDR1 SQVTM, CDR2 ANQGSEA. CDR3 in DNA: TGCAGCGTTGGCCTTGACAGGGTTGAAGCTTTCTTT. Translated: CSVGLDRVEAFF.

The chain recombines TRBV12-3 or TRBV12-4 with TRBJ2-7; D might be TRBD1 (6 bases). The V gene lost 3 bases and the J gene lost 3 bases, with 24 bases spanning the gap. The CDR3 consists of 18 residues. CDR3 region: CASSFRSPGHIMNYEQYF. The DNA for the CDR3 is TGTGCCAGCAGTTTTAGAAGCCCGGGACACATTATGAACTACGAGCAGTACTTC.

The table lists this clonotype with many counts. V usage is TRBV20-1 and J usage is TRBJ2-7, with 8 nucleotides matching TRBD2. The CDR3 runs 16 residues. J was trimmed by 0 bases and V by 4 bases; bases with no gene match: 11. Germline V gene lookup returns CDR1 DFQATT and CDR2 SNEGSKA (reference sequence). CDR3 amino acids: CSAIRSGGLSSYEQYF. The DNA of the CDR3 is TGCAGTGCTATACGTTCGGGGGGGCTAAGCTCCTACGAGCAGTACTTC.

This clonotype was found a few times. One end of the junction does not line up with germline, which may come from a read error. V usage is TRBV3-1 and J usage is TRBJ2-1, with TRBD1 matching over 8 bases. CDR3 length equals 15 residues. Germline lookup yields CDR1 LGHDT and CDR2 YNNKEL (reference sequence). The CDR3: CASTQTGGSYNEQFF. The CDR3 DNA sequence: TGTGCCAGCACCCAAACAGGGGGCTCCTACAATGAGCAGTTCTTC.

This clonotype occurred many times. This CDR3 reads CASSTTRFLGYTF. The CDR3 DNA is TGTGCCAGCAGTACTACTCGGTTTCTTGGCTACACCTTC. The V gene is TRBV12-3 or TRBV12-4, the J gene TRBJ1-2; the D is unclear. The CDR3 runs 13 residues. The V end lost 5 bases, the J end lost 7 bases, and 14 bases lay between the germline ends.

The rearrangement uses TRBV5-1 and TRBJ2-7; D ambiguous. Trimming left V 0 bases short and J 0 bases short, with 13 bases between. This CDR3 comprises 16 residues. Germline CDR1 reads SGHRS; CDR2 reads YFSETQ. CDR3 sequence (DNA): TGCGCCAGCAGCTTGGACCCCAGGAGTAGCTCCTACGAGCAGTACTTC. It is translated as CASSLDPRSSSYEQYF.